Detailed here is one T cell receptor (beta chain). No antigen is known for it. V lost 6 bases to trimming and J lost 5 bases; unmatched junction nucleotides: 13. Germline CDR1 and CDR2: SQVTM and ANQGSEA. CDR3 length: 16 residues. Adult Caucasians living in Nashville, Tennessee made up all of the donors. This record comes from a study of shared clonotypes between healthy human individuals. Study-level points and caveats: Clonotypes shared by all four sorted-subset donors had higher generation probabilities than non-shared clonotypes.

Original processing methods: Filtering differed for immunoSEQ, which gave only junction sequences without quality scores. This table comes from immunoSEQ multiplex PCR, and its TCRdb copy is limited to in-frame clones, with some not included. That table is the source of V, J and clone size, and D and trimming were worked out from the DNA. The profile shows roughly 1,500,000 clones, 98% of them singletons. The gene calls are TRBV29-1 and TRBJ2-5, with TRBD2 matching 12 bases. Sample: naive CD4+ T cells sorted from blood. The subset was: CD45RA+ positively selected. The sequence came from a man between 25 and 39 years old in good health. The CDR3 bases are TGCAGCGTCGCTAAGACGGGCCTAGCGGGGGGGGAGACCCAGTACTTC. Amino acid sequence: CSVAKTGLAGGETQYF.